One sample yielded the 21 T cell receptor beta chains listed below, sequenced in a study of T-cell reconstitution after alpha-beta-depleted transplantation in children. Unique molecular identifiers were incorporated into the prepared TCRbeta library. TCRdb reprocessed the PCR reads via MiXCR and lists one record per CDR3 protein. The sample holds about 460,000 distinct CDR3 sequences, about 11% seen once. Sequenced material: PBMCs, taken before TCRalphabeta/CD19-depleted stem cell transplant. The receptors here all came from a child aged 2-15 years with inherited bone marrow failure, due to receive a stem cell transplant.

Many counts were recorded for this clonotype. The chain employs TRBV24-1 and TRBJ1-2; weak D call: TRBD1 (5 bases). Germline CDR1 and CDR2: KGHDR and SFDVKD. The CDR3 runs to 15 residues. Trimming pared 0 bases from V and 5 bases from J, leaving 12 bases between. DNA of the CDR3: TGTGCCACCAGTGATTTGGACAGCTGGGATTATGGCTACACCTTC. Its translation: CATSDLDSWDYGYTF.

This clonotype was counted at least ten times. The chain combines TRBV20-1 with TRBJ2-1; 8 nucleotides line up with TRBD2. Germline-derived CDR1 and CDR2 are DFQATT and SNEGSKA (reference sequence). The CDR3 has 14 amino acids. J was trimmed by 8 bases and V by 4 bases; bases with no gene match: 10. CDR3 coding DNA: TGCAGTGCTAAAATCTCCCTACTAGCGGATGAGCAGTTCTTC. Amino acids: CSAKISLLADEQFF.

This clonotype was counted at least ten times. This chain connects TRBV3-1 to TRBJ2-7, with 8 bases identical to TRBD1. Germline lookup yields CDR1 LGHDT and CDR2 YNNKEL (reference sequence). The CDR3 covers 13 residues. The V gene end was trimmed by 0 bases and the J gene end by 6 bases; junction bases not matched to a gene: 1. The CDR3 DNA follows: TGTGCCAGCAGCCAAGACAGGGGGCTCGAGCAGTACTTC. It yields the protein CASSQDRGLEQYF.

In its sample, this clonotype was seen many times. The chain joins TRBV27 to TRBJ1-5; D is unclear. Trimming took 6 bases from V and 0 from J, leaving 6 bases between them. The germline CDR1 and CDR2 sequences are MNHEY and SMNVEV (reference sequence). The CDR3 is 13 amino acids. CDR3 residues: CASRAYSNQPQHF. Here the CDR3 DNA reads TGTGCCAGCAGAGCTTATAGCAATCAGCCCCAGCATTTT.

The chain carries TRBV6-2 or TRBV6-3 and TRBJ2-2; 10 bases line up with TRBD2. With 8 bases clipped from V and 1 base from J, the junction kept 4 bases outside the gene matches. CDR1 is MNHEY and CDR2 is SVGEGT in the germline V gene. The CDR3 length is 15 residues. The CDR3 sequence: CASQGTSENTGELFF. Here the CDR3 DNA reads TGTGCCAGCCAGGGGACTAGCGAGAACACCGGGGAGCTGTTTTTT.

This clonotype was seen repeatedly, ten times or more. This chain joins TRBV12-3 or TRBV12-4 and TRBJ2-3, with TRBD2 identical over 11 bases. The CDR3 runs to 15 residues. The junction had 6 bases not matched to a gene; V was cut back by 6 bases and J by 4 bases. CDR3 region: CASRPLAGESDTQYF. The CDR3 DNA reads TGTGCCAGCAGGCCACTAGCGGGAGAGTCAGATACGCAGTATTTT.

In its sample, this clonotype was seen many times. V and J are TRBV10-2 and TRBJ2-7, with 7 bases fitting TRBD2. J was trimmed by 11 bases and V by 0 bases; bases with no gene match: 13. The CDR3 runs 15 residues. CDR1 is WSHSY, CDR2 SAAADI, per germline. The CDR3 loop is CASSESTGLNVREYF. CDR3 DNA: TGCGCCAGCAGTGAGTCAACGGGACTAAACGTAAGGGAGTACTTC.

This clonotype was counted at least ten times. This chain uses TRBV29-1 with TRBJ2-7, with 10 bases aligning to TRBD1. The CDR3 runs to 14 residues. With V trimmed by 6 bases and J by 2 bases, 7 bases remained unmatched. Germline V gene sequence: CDR1 SQVTM, CDR2 ANQGSEA. CDR3 amino acids: CSVGPGTGAYEQYF. The DNA for the CDR3 is TGCAGCGTCGGCCCCGGGACAGGGGCCTACGAGCAGTACTTC.

This clonotype was detected many times. The chain combines TRBV20-1 with TRBJ1-1; D is unresolved. This CDR3 is 14 amino acids long. V shed 3 bases and J shed 3 bases, with 14 bases lying between them. Germline V gene lookup returns CDR1 DFQATT and CDR2 SNEGSKA (reference sequence). The chain's CDR3 is CSASYSERDTEAFF. The CDR3 coding sequence is TGCAGTGCTAGTTATAGCGAGCGGGACACTGAAGCTTTCTTT.

This clonotype was seen many times. The rearrangement links TRBV2 to TRBJ2-1, with 8 bases identical to TRBD2. Germline values: CDR1 SNHLY, CDR2 FYNNEI. Unmatched junction bases numbered 8, after V lost 7 bases and J lost 3 bases. This CDR3 comprises 15 residues. The CDR3 DNA follows: TGTGCCAGCACTTTGGAAGCGGGGGTCTACAATGAGCAGTTCTTC. It is translated as CASTLEAGVYNEQFF.

This clonotype occurred a few times. The CDR3 sequence is CASSNRDYNQPQHF. The CDR3 DNA sequence: TGTGCCAGTAGTAACAGGGATTACAATCAGCCCCAGCATTTT. The chain employs TRBV19 and TRBJ1-5; weak D call: TRBD1 (6 bases). This CDR3 has 14 residues. Germline V lookup: CDR1 LNHDA, CDR2 SQIVND (reference sequence). Trimming pared 4 bases from V and 3 bases from J, leaving 10 bases between.

This clonotype was picked up many times. The chain employs TRBV29-1 and TRBJ2-1; D is undetermined. The germline V gene has CDR1 SQVTM and CDR2 ANQGSEA. CDR3 length: 12 residues. Trimming removed 0 bases at V and 15 bases at J, with 15 bases between. The CDR3 reads CSVEEGTPSGFF. CDR3 DNA sequence: TGCAGCGTTGAAGAAGGTACCCCTTCCGGGTTCTTC.

In its sample, this clonotype was seen a few times. The chain uses TRBV6-2 or TRBV6-3 and TRBJ2-2; TRBD2 is a possible D gene (6 bases). The V and J ends lost 2 bases and 5 bases respectively, with 9 bases between them. Looked up from germline, CDR1 is MNHEY and CDR2 is SVGEGT. This CDR3 contains 14 residues. The DNA for the CDR3 is TGTGCCAGCAGTTACGCAGGGAGGACCGGGGAGCTGTTTTTT. Translation: CASSYAGRTGELFF.

Points on this clonotype: This may arise from a read error, as a much more abundant clone is one base away. The V call is TRBV29-1, the J call TRBJ2-1; D gene ambiguous. This CDR3 has 11 residues. The germline CDR1 and CDR2 sequences are SQVTM and ANQGSEA. The DNA for the CDR3 is TGCAGGGGTGACTCCTACAATGAGCAGTTCTTC. Encoded protein: CRGDSYNEQFF.

This clonotype was found many times. V usage is TRBV12-3 or TRBV12-4 and J usage is TRBJ2-3; the D is unclear. This CDR3 comprises 14 residues. Trimming removed 4 bases at V and 2 bases at J, with 10 bases between. The CDR3 coding sequence is TGTGCCAGCAGTTATACCGAAAACACAGATACGCAGTATTTT. Its translation: CASSYTENTDTQYF.

This clonotype was observed many times. The chain has TRBV4-1 and TRBJ1-6; weak D call: TRBD1 (5 bases). Trimming pared 1 base from V and 7 bases from J, leaving 14 bases between. The CDR3 contains 16 residues. Looked up from germline, CDR1 is MGHRA and CDR2 is YSYEKL. CDR3 sequence (DNA): TGCGCCAGCAGCCAAGCTGGGGGAGGGAGGAATTCACCCCTCCACTTT. This translates into CASSQAGGGRNSPLHF.

This clonotype was observed a few times. The V and J genes are TRBV30 and TRBJ2-7, with a tentative D call TRBD2 (5 bases). V gave up 0 bases and J gave up 4 bases, with 13 bases separating them. CDR3 length: 14 amino acids. Germline loops: CDR1 GTSNPN, CDR2 SVGIG (reference sequence). The CDR3 coding sequence is TGTGCCTGGAGTGTATTAACGGGGAGATACGAGCAGTACTTC. Translating it yields CAWSVLTGRYEQYF. The whole variable domain, filled in from reference TRBV30 and TRBJ2-7, reads SQTIHQWPATLVQPVGSPLSLECTVEGTSNPNLYWYRQAAGRGLQLLFYSVGIGQISSEVPQNLSASRPQDRQFILSSKKLLLSDSGFYLCAWSVLTGRYEQYFGPGTRLTVT.

This clonotype was seen ten or more times. The chain uses TRBV18 and TRBJ2-1; 11 bases map to TRBD2. CDR3 length: 16 residues. V was clipped by 5 bases and J by 4 bases; unmatched bases: 7. CDR1 KGHSH and CDR2 LQKENI come from the germline V gene. CDR3 in amino acids: CASSNPGLAEYNEQFF. The CDR3 bases are TGTGCCAGCTCAAACCCGGGACTAGCGGAATACAATGAGCAGTTCTTC.

The rearrangement joins TRBV19 to TRBJ2-7; a possible D gene is TRBD2 (6 bases). Trimming took 8 bases from V and 7 from J, leaving 24 bases between them. CDR1 is LNHDA and CDR2 is SQIVND in the germline V gene (reference sequence). The CDR3 extends over 15 amino acids. CDR3 residues: CASRGNRDPRGEQYF. The CDR3 bases are TGTGCCAGTCGGGGGAACCGGGATCCCCGGGGGGAGCAGTACTTC.

This clonotype was found many times. The V call is TRBV6-5, the J call TRBJ2-7; 12 nucleotides align to TRBD2. The length of the CDR3 is 17 residues. The V gene end was trimmed by 0 bases and the J gene end by 3 bases; junction bases not matched to a gene: 6. Per germline, CDR1 MNHEY and CDR2 SVGAGI. The CDR3 sequence is CASSYSELAGGVYEQYF. The CDR3 DNA follows: TGTGCCAGCAGTTACTCGGAACTAGCGGGAGGTGTCTACGAGCAGTACTTC.

There are many counts of this clonotype. The chain employs TRBV10-1 and TRBJ2-3; 8 bases line up with TRBD2. J lost 0 bases, V lost 6 bases, and 5 bases had no gene match. This CDR3 region has 15 residues. Germline V gives CDR1 WNHNN, CDR2 SYGVQD (reference sequence). The CDR3 DNA sequence: TGCGCCAGCAGCCCCGGGACTAGGAGCACAGATACGCAGTATTTT. Translating gives CASSPGTRSTDTQYF.